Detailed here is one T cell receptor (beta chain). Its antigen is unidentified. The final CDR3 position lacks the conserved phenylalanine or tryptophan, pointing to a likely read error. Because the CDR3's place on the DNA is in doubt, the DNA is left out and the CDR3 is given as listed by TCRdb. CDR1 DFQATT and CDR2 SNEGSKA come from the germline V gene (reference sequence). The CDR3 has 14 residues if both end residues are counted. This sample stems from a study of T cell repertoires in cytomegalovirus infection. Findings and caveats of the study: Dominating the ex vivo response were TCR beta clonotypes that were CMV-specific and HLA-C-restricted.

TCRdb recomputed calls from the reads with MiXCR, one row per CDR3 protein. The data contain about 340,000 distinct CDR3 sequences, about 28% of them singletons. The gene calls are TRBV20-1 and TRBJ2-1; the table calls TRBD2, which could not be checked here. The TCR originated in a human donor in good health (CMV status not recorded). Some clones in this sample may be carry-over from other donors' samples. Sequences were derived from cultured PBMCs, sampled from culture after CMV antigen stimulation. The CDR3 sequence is CSARGAGLANEQLL.